These 27 T cell receptor beta chains were all obtained from the same sample, sequenced in a study of T cells after yellow fever vaccination. TCRdb called the 5' RACE reads again in MiXCR, with one record for every CDR3 protein. The sample has about 630,000 distinct CDR3 sequences; roughly 12% are singletons. The material sequenced was PBMCs, taken on the day of the yellow fever booster vaccination. The receptors were gathered from a man younger than 40 who received the YFV17D yellow fever vaccine.

The chain combines TRBV4-3 with TRBJ2-2; TRBD2 aligns across 9 bases. The CDR3 has 14 residues. The V and J ends lost 4 bases and 6 bases, in that order; junction bases with no gene match: 3. Germline V gives CDR1 LGHNA, CDR2 YSLEER. The chain's CDR3 is CASSPAGGAGELFF. Here the CDR3 DNA reads TGCGCCAGCAGCCCAGCGGGAGGCGCCGGGGAGCTGTTTTTT.

This clonotype was picked up many times. This chain links TRBV7-2 with TRBJ2-5; TRBD2 matches at 8 bases. V trimming: 7 bases; J trimming: 7 bases; junction bases outside the gene matches: 14. The V gene's germline CDR1 is SGHTA and CDR2 FQGNSA. This CDR3 contains 15 residues. CDR3 amino acids: CASTYLAGLQGTQYF. The CDR3 region has the DNA TGTGCCAGCACTTATTTAGCGGGACTTCAGGGGACCCAGTACTTC.

V gene TRBV5-1 combines with J gene TRBJ1-1; D is perhaps TRBD1 (6 bases). CDR1 and CDR2 (germline): SGHRS, YFSETQ. V lost 0 bases and J 0 bases, leaving 15 bases between the germline ends. This CDR3 is 17 amino acids long. CDR3 in amino acids: CASSLARDTVLNTEAFF. CDR3 nucleotides: TGCGCCAGCAGCTTGGCCCGGGACACAGTTTTGAACACTGAAGCTTTCTTT.

CDR3 amino acids: CASSQREMNTEAFF. CDR3 DNA sequence: TGTGCCAGCAGCCAACGAGAGATGAACACTGAAGCTTTCTTT. V and J are TRBV7-9 and TRBJ1-1, with unresolved D. Trimming left V 5 bases short and J 0 bases short, with 10 bases between. The CDR3 has 14 amino acids. Per germline, CDR1 SEHNR and CDR2 FQNEAQ (reference sequence).

J is TRBJ2-7 and V is TRBV11-2, with 8 bases fitting TRBD1. Trimming at V came to 2 bases and at J to 7 bases, leaving 4 bases not matched to a gene. Germline values: CDR1 SGHAT, CDR2 FQNNGV. CDR3 length: 13 residues. The CDR3 loop is CASSLHRDREQYF. In nucleotides, the CDR3 is TGTGCCAGCAGCTTACACCGGGACAGGGAGCAGTACTTC.

The table lists this clonotype with a few counts. This chain links TRBV20-1 with TRBJ2-4; 11 nucleotides match TRBD2. The CDR3 is made up of 21 amino acids. V lost 0 bases, J lost 2 bases, and 18 bases stayed unmatched. CDR1 DFQATT and CDR2 SNEGSKA come from the germline V gene (reference sequence). The CDR3 nucleotides read TGCAGTGCTAGAGACCCCATTAGTCTAGCGGGAGGAATTTCATCCAAAAACATTCAGTACTTC. The encoded protein is CSARDPISLAGGISSKNIQYF.

V gene TRBV6-2 or TRBV6-3 combines with J gene TRBJ2-1; maybe TRBD2 (6 bases). Trimming pared 7 bases from V and 4 bases from J, leaving 20 bases between. The CDR3 sequence is 16 residues long. Germline V gene lookup returns CDR1 MNHEY and CDR2 SVGEGT. The CDR3 bases are TGTGCCAGCACACCAACCGGCGGCGGGATGTACAATGAGCAGTTCTTC. Its protein is CASTPTGGGMYNEQFF.

This clonotype turned up a few times. The V call is TRBV5-1, the J call TRBJ2-2; perhaps TRBD1 as D (6 bases). V shed 2 bases and J shed 2 bases, with 13 bases lying between them. CDR1 is SGHRS, CDR2 YFSETQ, per germline. The length of the CDR3 is 16 residues. As DNA, the CDR3 is TGCGCCAGCAGCTTACAGGGTACACTTAACACCGGGGAGCTGTTTTTT. As protein: CASSLQGTLNTGELFF.

This chain connects TRBV9 to TRBJ2-1; D gene unclear. The ends were cut back, 6 bases at V and 0 bases at J, with 7 bases in the middle. The germline V gene encodes CDR1 SGDLS and CDR2 YYNGEE. This CDR3 has 13 amino acids. CDR3 sequence: CASNNSSYNEQFF. As DNA, the CDR3 is TGTGCCAGCAACAACAGCTCCTACAATGAGCAGTTCTTC.

The table lists this clonotype with many counts. The chain joins TRBV20-1 to TRBJ2-4, with 9 bases that match TRBD2. The CDR3 extends over 16 amino acids. Germline CDR1 DFQATT, CDR2 SNEGSKA (reference sequence). V shed 1 base, J shed 2 bases, and the junction held 6 bases outside the gene matches. CDR3 nucleotide sequence: TGCAGTGCTAGAGGTGTAGCGGGAGTTTCCAAAAACATTCAGTACTTC. As protein: CSARGVAGVSKNIQYF.

This chain joins TRBV7-2 and TRBJ2-7; D may be TRBD2 (5 bases). V lost 6 bases and J lost 3, with 12 bases in between. CDR3 length equals 13 residues. Germline CDR1 reads SGHTA; CDR2 reads FQGNSA. In DNA, the CDR3 is TGTGCCAGCAGTGGAGGAATTAACTACGAGCAGTACTTC. It is translated as CASSGGINYEQYF.

V is TRBV6-5 and J is TRBJ2-1, with unresolved D. The V and J ends lost 5 bases and 2 bases respectively, with 4 bases between them. Germline V gives CDR1 MNHEY, CDR2 SVGAGI. CDR3 length: 12 amino acids. The DNA of the CDR3 is TGTGCCAGCAGTAGGCCCTACAATGAGCAGTTCTTC. Protein product: CASSRPYNEQFF.

The chain combines TRBV7-2 with TRBJ2-5; 11 nucleotides match TRBD2. The V and J ends lost 3 bases and 1 base, in that order; junction bases with no gene match: 4. Germline CDR1 reads SGHTA; CDR2 reads FQGNSA. This CDR3 is 16 amino acids long. CDR3 coding DNA: TGTGCCAGCAGCTTTATAGCGGGAGGGCCCCAAGAGACCCAGTACTTC. Translation: CASSFIAGGPQETQYF.

The CDR3 reads CASMWTGGSETQYF. The CDR3 DNA is TGCGCCAGCATGTGGACAGGGGGCTCGGAGACCCAGTACTTC. The chain carries TRBV5-1 and TRBJ2-5, with 11 bases matching TRBD1. Germline assignment: CDR1 SGHRS and CDR2 YFSETQ. The CDR3 covers 14 residues. V trimming: 6 bases; J trimming: 5 bases; junction bases outside the gene matches: 6.

This clonotype was seen a few times. The genes are TRBV10-3 and TRBJ2-5, with no clear D. CDR3 length: 12 amino acids. V lost 4 bases, J lost 5 bases, and 8 bases lay in between. CDR1 is ENHRY, CDR2 SYGVKD, per germline. This chain's CDR3 is CAISGFGETQYF. The CDR3 DNA follows: TGTGCCATCAGTGGGTTCGGGGAGACCCAGTACTTC.

The chain recombines TRBV12-3 or TRBV12-4 with TRBJ2-7; either TRBD1 or TRBD2 may supply D (7 bases each). CDR3 length: 15 residues. The V and J ends lost 5 bases and 2 bases respectively, with 16 bases between them. CDR3 DNA: TGTGCCAGCAGTCCTAGGGAGGGGGCCACCTACGAGCAGTACTTC. Its translation: CASSPREGATYEQYF.

In its sample, this clonotype was seen a few times. This rearrangement joins TRBV7-2 to TRBJ2-1, with TRBD2 identical over 10 bases. This CDR3 has 17 residues. Trimming took 5 bases from V and 6 from J; bases not matched to a gene: 13. The germline CDR1 and CDR2 sequences are SGHTA and FQGNSA. The CDR3 bases are TGTGCCAGCAGCCGGGGATTACTAGCGGGGCGGGGCAATGAGCAGTTCTTC. It yields the protein CASSRGLLAGRGNEQFF.

The V call is TRBV14, the J call TRBJ1-2; TRBD1 is a possible D gene (5 bases). V dropped 4 bases and J dropped 7 bases, with 19 bases sitting between them. Germline CDR1 SGHDN, CDR2 FVKESK. The CDR3 runs to 15 residues. The CDR3 here is CASSPTRGPFSGYTF. The CDR3 DNA follows: TGTGCCAGCAGCCCCACCCGGGGCCCCTTCTCTGGCTACACCTTC.

This chain links TRBV5-1 with TRBJ2-1; 9 positions match TRBD2. The germline V gene encodes CDR1 SGHRS and CDR2 YFSETQ. CDR3 length equals 15 residues. The J segment lost 5 bases and the V segment lost 4 bases, leaving 7 bases of the junction unmatched. The CDR3 bases are TGCGCCAGCAGCCCTTGGGGCGGGAGGGACAATGAGCAGTTCTTC. Its translation: CASSPWGGRDNEQFF.

The chain uses TRBV7-2 and TRBJ1-1; tentative D call: TRBD1 (6 bases). Per the germline V gene, CDR1 is SGHTA and CDR2 is FQGNSA. The V end lost 6 bases, the J end lost 2 bases, and 13 bases lay between the germline ends. CDR3 length: 14 residues. CDR3 DNA: TGTGCCAGCAGAGTAGGGGGTATAAACACTGAAGCTTTCTTT. It codes for CASRVGGINTEAFF.

In DNA form, the CDR3 reads TGTGCCAGCAGAGGAGCTGAAGCTTTCTTT. Its protein product is CASRGAEAFF. This rearrangement joins TRBV6-5 to TRBJ1-1; D uncertain. Per germline, CDR1 MNHEY and CDR2 SVGAGI. CDR3 length: 10 amino acids. V dropped 6 bases and J dropped 6 bases, with 5 bases sitting between them.

The chain carries TRBV29-1 and TRBJ2-1; D is ambiguous. The CDR3 length is 14 residues. Trimming pared 3 bases from V and 10 bases from J, leaving 19 bases between. Per the germline V gene, CDR1 is SQVTM and CDR2 is ANQGSEA. Written as DNA, the CDR3 is TGCAGCGTTGAGATTGACACAATGAGGTTGGAGCAGTTCTTC. Its protein product is CSVEIDTMRLEQFF.

This clonotype was picked up many times. The J gene is TRBJ2-3, the V gene TRBV9, with TRBD2 matching over 8 bases. After removal of 3 bases from V and 4 bases from J, the junction contained 13 bases not matched to a gene. This CDR3 is 17 amino acids long. The germline gives CDR1 SGDLS, CDR2 YYNGEE. CDR3 in amino acids: CASSDPPGGIRADTQYF. CDR3 nucleotides: TGTGCCAGCAGCGACCCCCCGGGGGGGATAAGGGCAGATACGCAGTATTTT.

The chain employs TRBV6-4 and TRBJ2-1; D possibly corresponds to TRBD1 (6 bases). This CDR3 contains 14 residues. Germline V gene lookup returns CDR1 MRHNA and CDR2 SNTAGT. Deletions cut 5 bases from V and 3 bases from J, with 11 bases between. In DNA, the CDR3 is TGTGCCAGCAGTCGGGCAGGGGACTACAATGAGCAGTTCTTC. It encodes CASSRAGDYNEQFF.

This clonotype came up a few times. This rearrangement joins TRBV7-2 to TRBJ2-7, with D perhaps assigned TRBD1 or TRBD2 (5 bases each). This CDR3 has 14 residues. The germline CDR1 and CDR2 sequences are SGHTA and FQGNSA. V shed 5 bases and J shed 7 bases, with 18 bases lying between them. The CDR3 DNA follows: TGTGCCAGCAGCCTATTGGGACCTCCAAGGGAGCAGTACTTC. Translated, it gives CASSLLGPPREQYF.

This clonotype was picked up a small number of times. This rearrangement joins TRBV5-1 to TRBJ1-4; no firm D call. CDR1 SGHRS and CDR2 YFSETQ come from the germline V gene. The CDR3 consists of 15 residues. V lost 0 bases and J lost 0, with 6 bases in between. CDR3 sequence reads: CASSLGSTTNEKLFF. The CDR3 DNA sequence: TGCGCCAGCAGCTTGGGCAGTACAACTAATGAAAAACTGTTTTTT.

The rearrangement links TRBV11-2 to TRBJ1-1; D ambiguous. The CDR3 has 13 residues. Between the trimmed V and J ends, which lost 6 bases and 0 bases, there was a span of 8 bases. Germline assignment: CDR1 SGHAT and CDR2 FQNNGV. The CDR3 loop reads CASSILMNTEAFF. In DNA, the CDR3 is TGTGCCAGCAGTATACTGATGAACACTGAAGCTTTCTTT. Complete variable domain (other parts from reference TRBV11-2 and TRBJ1-1): EAGVAQSPRYKIIEKRQSVAFWCNPISGHATLYWYQQILGQGPKLLIQFQNNGVVDDSQLPKDRFSAERLKGVDSTLKIQPAKLEDSAVYLCASSILMNTEAFFGQGTRLTVV.